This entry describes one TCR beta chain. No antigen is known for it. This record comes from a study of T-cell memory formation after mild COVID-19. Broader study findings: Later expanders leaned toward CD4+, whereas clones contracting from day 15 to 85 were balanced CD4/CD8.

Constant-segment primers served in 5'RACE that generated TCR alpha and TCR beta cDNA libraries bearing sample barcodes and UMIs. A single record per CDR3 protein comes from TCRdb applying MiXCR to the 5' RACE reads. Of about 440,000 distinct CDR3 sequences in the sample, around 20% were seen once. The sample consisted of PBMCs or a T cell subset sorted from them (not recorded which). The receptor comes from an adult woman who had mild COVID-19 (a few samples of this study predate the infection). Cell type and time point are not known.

The DNA for the CDR3 is TGCGCCAGCAGCCCAGACCAGGGGTACGAGCAGTACTTC. It codes for CASSPDQGYEQYF. V is TRBV4-3 and J is TRBJ2-7; D perhaps matches TRBD1 (6 bases). Between the trimmed V and J ends, which lost 4 bases and 4 bases, there was a span of 11 bases. This CDR3 comprises 13 residues. Germline V gives CDR1 LGHNA, CDR2 YSLEER.